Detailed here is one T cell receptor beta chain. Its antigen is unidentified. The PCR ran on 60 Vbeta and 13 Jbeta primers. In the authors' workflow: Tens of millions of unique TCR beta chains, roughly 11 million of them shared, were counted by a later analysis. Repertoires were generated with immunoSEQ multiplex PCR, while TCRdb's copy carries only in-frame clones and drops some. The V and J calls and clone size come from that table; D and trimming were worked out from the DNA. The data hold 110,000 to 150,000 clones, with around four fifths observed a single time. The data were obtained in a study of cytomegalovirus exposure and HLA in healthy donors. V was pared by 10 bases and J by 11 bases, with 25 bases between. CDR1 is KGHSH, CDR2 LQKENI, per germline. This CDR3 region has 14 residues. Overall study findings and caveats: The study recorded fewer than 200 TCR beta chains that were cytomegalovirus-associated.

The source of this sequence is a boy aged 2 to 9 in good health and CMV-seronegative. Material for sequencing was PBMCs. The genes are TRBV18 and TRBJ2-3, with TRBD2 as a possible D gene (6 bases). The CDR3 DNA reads TGTGCCACCTTGGGGGACTCCCCACGAGGTGGGCAGTATTTT. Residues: CATLGDSPRGGQYF.